Following are 9 T cell receptor beta chains from one sample sequenced in a study of T-cell reconstitution after alpha-beta-depleted transplantation in children. A library of TCRbeta sequences, prepared with unique molecular identifiers, was generated. TCRdb used MiXCR to reprocess the PCR reads, holding one entry per CDR3 protein. Of 530,000 or so distinct CDR3 sequences in the sample, roughly 30% were seen once. Sequences were derived from PBMCs, sampled before TCRalphabeta/CD19-depleted stem cell transplant. All receptors derive from a boy less than two years old with Wiskott-Aldrich syndrome, due to receive a stem cell transplant.

The CDR3 sequence: CASSLDSARDQETQYF. The CDR3, as DNA: TGTGCCAGCAGCTTAGACTCGGCTAGAGATCAAGAGACCCAGTACTTC. The rearrangement links TRBV7-2 to TRBJ2-5; no clear D gene. V lost 1 base, J lost 2 bases, and 14 bases lay in between. This CDR3 is 16 amino acids long. The germline V gene encodes CDR1 SGHTA and CDR2 FQGNSA. Complete variable domain (other parts from reference TRBV7-2 and TRBJ2-5): GAGVSQSPSNKVTEKGKDVELRCDPISGHTALYWYRQSLGQGLEFLIYFQGNSAPDKSGLPSDRFSAERTGGSVSTLTIQRTQQEDSAVYLCASSLDSARDQETQYFGPGTRLLVL.

The chain joins TRBV27 to TRBJ2-1, with 14 bases lining up with TRBD2. There are 19 residues in the CDR3. Germline CDR1 and CDR2: MNHEY and SMNVEV (reference sequence). Unmatched junction bases numbered 13, after V lost 2 bases and J lost 7 bases. The CDR3 here is CASSLQGRGLAGVTNEQFF. CDR3 nucleotide sequence: TGTGCCAGCAGTTTACAGGGGCGGGGACTAGCGGGAGTGACAAATGAGCAGTTCTTC.

This clonotype was observed a few times. CDR3 region: CSATDSRNLGAFF. The CDR3 bases are TGCAGTGCTACGGACAGTCGAAACCTCGGGGCTTTCTTT. The chain joins TRBV20-1 to TRBJ1-1; tentative D call: TRBD1 (6 bases). V was pared by 4 bases and J by 11 bases, with 20 bases between. CDR1 and CDR2 (germline): DFQATT, SNEGSKA (reference sequence). This CDR3 region has 13 residues.

The CDR3, as DNA: TGTGCCAGCAGTTTAAAGTGGGACAGTACCTACGAGCAGTACTTC. Translating it yields CASSLKWDSTYEQYF. J is TRBJ2-7 and V is TRBV27, with TRBD1 matching 7 bases. The V segment lost 2 bases and the J segment 2 bases; nucleotides outside the gene matches: 6. Germline lookup yields CDR1 MNHEY and CDR2 SMNVEV (reference sequence). CDR3 size: 15 residues.

In this sample, this clonotype turned up a few times. As DNA, the CDR3 is TGTGCCAGCAGTAGCACAGGGAGGAATGAGCAGTTCTTC. As protein: CASSSTGRNEQFF. The chain is built from TRBV6-2 or TRBV6-3 and TRBJ2-1; D could derive from TRBD1 or TRBD2 (6 bases each). CDR3 length: 13 amino acids. V was pared by 5 bases and J by 7 bases, with 12 bases between. CDR1 is MNHEY, CDR2 SVGEGT, per germline.

This rearrangement joins TRBV20-1 to TRBJ2-7; D possibly corresponds to TRBD2 (8 bases). V was trimmed by 3 bases and J by 0 bases, leaving 24 bases between them. CDR3 length: 18 residues. Germline V CDR1 and CDR2: DFQATT, SNEGSKA (reference sequence). The chain's CDR3 is CSASRQGNSGVSSYEQYF. DNA for the CDR3: TGCAGTGCTAGCCGACAGGGTAATAGCGGGGTCAGCTCCTACGAGCAGTACTTC.

This chain uses TRBV12-5 with TRBJ1-2; possible D gene TRBD1, 6 bases. Deletions cut 0 bases from V and 4 bases from J, with 15 bases between. Germline values: CDR1 LGHNT, CDR2 FRNRAP. The length of the CDR3 is 16 residues. The CDR3 DNA follows: TGTGCTAGTGGTTTGGTAACAGGGCGACATAGCTATGGCTACACCTTC. It is translated as CASGLVTGRHSYGYTF.

This clonotype was observed a few times. The rearrangement joins TRBV7-2 to TRBJ1-4; the D is unclear. Trimming shortened V by 3 bases and J by 5 bases, and 13 bases separated the two germline ends. Germline V gene data show CDR1 as SGHTA and CDR2 as FQGNSA. The CDR3 extends over 15 amino acids. CDR3 nucleotides: TGTGCCAGCAGCTTCTGGGGTGGTGAAAATGAAAAACTGTTTTTT. As protein: CASSFWGGENEKLFF.

The rearrangement links TRBV27 to TRBJ1-5, with unresolved D. This CDR3 contains 13 residues. Deletions cut 4 bases from V and 4 bases from J, with 8 bases between. CDR1 MNHEY and CDR2 SMNVEV come from the germline V gene (reference sequence). The CDR3 protein is CASSYRVNQPQHF. The CDR3 DNA sequence: TGTGCCAGCAGTTACAGAGTAAATCAGCCCCAGCATTTT.